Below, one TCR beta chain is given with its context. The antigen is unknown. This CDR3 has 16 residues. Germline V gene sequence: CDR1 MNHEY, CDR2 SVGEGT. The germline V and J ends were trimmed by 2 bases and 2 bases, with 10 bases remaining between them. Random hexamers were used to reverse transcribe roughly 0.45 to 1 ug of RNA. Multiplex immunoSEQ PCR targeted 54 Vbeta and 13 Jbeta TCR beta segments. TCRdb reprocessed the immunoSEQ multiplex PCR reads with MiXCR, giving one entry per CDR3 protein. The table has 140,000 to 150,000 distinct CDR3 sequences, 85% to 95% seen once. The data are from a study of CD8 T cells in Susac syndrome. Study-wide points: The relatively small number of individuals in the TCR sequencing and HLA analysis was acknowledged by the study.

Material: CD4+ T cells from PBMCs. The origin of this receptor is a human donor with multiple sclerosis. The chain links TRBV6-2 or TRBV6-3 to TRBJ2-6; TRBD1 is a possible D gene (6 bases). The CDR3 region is CASSYTHRAGANVLTF. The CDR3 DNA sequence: TGTGCCAGCAGTTACACACACAGGGCTGGGGCCAACGTCCTGACTTTC.